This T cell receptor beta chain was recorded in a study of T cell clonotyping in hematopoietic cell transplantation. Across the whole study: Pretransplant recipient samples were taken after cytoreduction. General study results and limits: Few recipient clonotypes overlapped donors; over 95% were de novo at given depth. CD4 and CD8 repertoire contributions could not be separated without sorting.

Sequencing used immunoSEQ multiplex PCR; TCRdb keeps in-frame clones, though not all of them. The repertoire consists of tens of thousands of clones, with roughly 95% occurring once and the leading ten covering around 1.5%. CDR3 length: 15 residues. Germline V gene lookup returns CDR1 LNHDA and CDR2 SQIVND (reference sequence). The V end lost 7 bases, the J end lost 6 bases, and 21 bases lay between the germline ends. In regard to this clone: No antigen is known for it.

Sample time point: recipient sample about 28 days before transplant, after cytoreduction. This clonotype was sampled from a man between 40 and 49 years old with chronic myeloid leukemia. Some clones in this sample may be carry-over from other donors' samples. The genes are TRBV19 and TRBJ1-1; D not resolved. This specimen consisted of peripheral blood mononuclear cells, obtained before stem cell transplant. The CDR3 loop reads CASTPVGGSRAEAFF. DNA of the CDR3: TGTGCCAGTACCCCCGTTGGAGGGTCGAGGGCTGAAGCTTTCTTT.